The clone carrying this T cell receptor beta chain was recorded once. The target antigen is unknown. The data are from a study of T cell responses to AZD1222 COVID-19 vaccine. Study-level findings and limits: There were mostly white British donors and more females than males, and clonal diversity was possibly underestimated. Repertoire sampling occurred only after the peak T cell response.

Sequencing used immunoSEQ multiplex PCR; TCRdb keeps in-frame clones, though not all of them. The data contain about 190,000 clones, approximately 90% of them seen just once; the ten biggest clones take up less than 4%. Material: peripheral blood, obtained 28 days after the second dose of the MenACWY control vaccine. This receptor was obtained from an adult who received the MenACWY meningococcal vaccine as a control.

The CDR3 nucleotides are TGTGCCACCAGTGATTTAGAAGCGGGAGGGGGCACAGATACGCAGTATTTT. Protein: CATSDLEAGGGTDTQYF. The chain combines TRBV24-1 with TRBJ2-3; TRBD2 matches at 10 bases. The CDR3 extends over 17 amino acids. V shed 1 base and J 1 base; nucleotides not matched to a gene: 4. The germline V gene has CDR1 KGHDR and CDR2 SFDVKD.